One T cell receptor (beta chain) is described in this entry. These data are taken from a study of blood T cell repertoires in COVID-19. The data were produced by immunoSEQ multiplex PCR, yet TCRdb's version contains in-frame clones alone and is incomplete. The sample carries 100,000 or so clones, 75% to 95% recorded once. This TCR was sampled from a woman between 45 and 60 years old in a cohort sampled during active COVID-19. Sample: peripheral blood.

CDR3: CASSPSPGGLVGYTF. CDR3 nucleotides: TGTGCCAGCTCACCCTCCCCCGGGGGGCTCGTTGGCTACACCTTC. V and J are TRBV18 and TRBJ1-2; a weak D match, TRBD1 (6 bases). The germline gives CDR1 KGHSH, CDR2 LQKENI. This CDR3 has 15 residues. V gave up 3 bases and J gave up 7 bases, with 18 bases separating them.